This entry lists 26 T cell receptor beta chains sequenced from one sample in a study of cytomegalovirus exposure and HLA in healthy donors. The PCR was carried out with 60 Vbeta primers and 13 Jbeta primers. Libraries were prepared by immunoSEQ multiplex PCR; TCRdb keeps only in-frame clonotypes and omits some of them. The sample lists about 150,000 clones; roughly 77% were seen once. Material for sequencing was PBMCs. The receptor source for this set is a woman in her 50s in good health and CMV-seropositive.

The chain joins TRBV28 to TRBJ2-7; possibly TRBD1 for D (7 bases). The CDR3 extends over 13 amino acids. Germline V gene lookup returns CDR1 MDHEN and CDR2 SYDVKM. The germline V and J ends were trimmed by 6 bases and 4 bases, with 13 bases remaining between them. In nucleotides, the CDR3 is TGTGCCAGCAGGTCGACAGGGAGGTACGAGCAGTACTTC. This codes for CASRSTGRYEQYF.

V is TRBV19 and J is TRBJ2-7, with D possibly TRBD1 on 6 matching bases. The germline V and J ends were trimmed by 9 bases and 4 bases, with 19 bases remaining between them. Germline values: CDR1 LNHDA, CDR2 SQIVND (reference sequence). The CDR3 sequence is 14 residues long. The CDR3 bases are TGTGCCAGCCTCGAGACAGGACCCCCTTACGAGCAGTACTTC. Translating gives CASLETGPPYEQYF. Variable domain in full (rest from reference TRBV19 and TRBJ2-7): DGGITQSPKYLFRKEGQNVTLSCEQNLNHDAMYWYRQDPGQGLRLIYYSQIVNDFQKGDIAEGYSVSREKKESFPLTVTSAQKNPTAFYLCASLETGPPYEQYFGPGTRLTVT.

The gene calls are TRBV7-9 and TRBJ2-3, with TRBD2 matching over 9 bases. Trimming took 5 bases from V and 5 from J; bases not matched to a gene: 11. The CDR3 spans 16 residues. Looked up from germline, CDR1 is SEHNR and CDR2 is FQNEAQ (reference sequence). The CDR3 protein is CASSKEPGLAGDTQYF. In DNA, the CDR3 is TGTGCCAGCAGCAAAGAGCCGGGACTAGCTGGAGATACGCAGTATTTT.

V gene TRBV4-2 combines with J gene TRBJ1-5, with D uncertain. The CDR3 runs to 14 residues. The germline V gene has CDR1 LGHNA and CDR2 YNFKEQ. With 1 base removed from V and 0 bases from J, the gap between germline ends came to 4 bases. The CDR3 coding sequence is TGTGCCAGCAGCCAAGGCGGTAGCAATCAGCCCCAGCATTTT. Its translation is CASSQGGSNQPQHF.

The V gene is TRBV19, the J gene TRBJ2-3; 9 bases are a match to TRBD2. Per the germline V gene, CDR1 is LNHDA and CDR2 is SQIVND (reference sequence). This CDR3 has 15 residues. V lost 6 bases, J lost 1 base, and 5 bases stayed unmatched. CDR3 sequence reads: CASSDPSGGTDTQYF. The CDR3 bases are TGTGCCAGTAGCGACCCTAGCGGGGGCACAGATACGCAGTATTTT.

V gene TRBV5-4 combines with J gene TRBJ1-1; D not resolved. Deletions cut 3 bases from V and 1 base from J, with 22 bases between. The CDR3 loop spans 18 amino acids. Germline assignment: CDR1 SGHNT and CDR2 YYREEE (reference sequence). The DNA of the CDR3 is TGTGCCAGCAGCTCCAGCCAGATAATCTTAGCAAGGAACACTGAAGCTTTCTTT. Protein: CASSSSQIILARNTEAFF.

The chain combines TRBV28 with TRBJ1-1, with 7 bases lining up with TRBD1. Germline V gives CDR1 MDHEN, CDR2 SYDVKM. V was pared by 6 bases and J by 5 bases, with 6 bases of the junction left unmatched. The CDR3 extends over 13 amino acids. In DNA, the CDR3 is TGTGCCAGCAGACACCAGGGGGTTACTGAAGCTTTCTTT. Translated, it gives CASRHQGVTEAFF.

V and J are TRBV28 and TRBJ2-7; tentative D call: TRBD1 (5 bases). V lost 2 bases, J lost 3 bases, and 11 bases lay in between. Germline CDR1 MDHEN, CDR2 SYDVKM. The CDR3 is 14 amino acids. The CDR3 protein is CASSLGAALYEQYF. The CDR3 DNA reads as TGTGCCAGCAGTTTAGGGGCCGCCCTCTACGAGCAGTACTTC. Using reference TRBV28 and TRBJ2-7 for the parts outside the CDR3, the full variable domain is DVKVTQSSRYLVKRTGEKVFLECVQDMDHENMFWYRQDPGLGLRLIYFSYDVKMKEKGDIPEGYSVSREKKERFSLILESASTNQTSMYLCASSLGAALYEQYFGPGTRLTVT.

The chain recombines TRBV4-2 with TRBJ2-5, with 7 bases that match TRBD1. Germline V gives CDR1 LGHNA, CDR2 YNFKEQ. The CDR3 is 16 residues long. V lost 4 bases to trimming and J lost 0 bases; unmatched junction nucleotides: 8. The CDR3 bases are TGTGCCAGCAGCCCCGGACAGGCGATGTACCAAGAGACCCAGTACTTC. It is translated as CASSPGQAMYQETQYF.

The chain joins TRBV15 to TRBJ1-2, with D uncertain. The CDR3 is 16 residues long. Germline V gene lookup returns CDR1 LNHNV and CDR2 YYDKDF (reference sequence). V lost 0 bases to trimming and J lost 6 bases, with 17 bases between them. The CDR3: CATSRDKVYLADGYTF. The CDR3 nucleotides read TGTGCCACCAGCAGAGATAAAGTTTATCTGGCTGATGGCTACACCTTC.

CDR3 in amino acids: CASRTSGRVVGELFF. The DNA of the CDR3 is TGTGCCAGCAGGACTAGCGGGAGAGTAGTCGGGGAGCTGTTTTTT. The V call is TRBV6-6, the J call TRBJ2-2; 12 bases align to TRBD2. Germline lookup yields CDR1 MNHNY and CDR2 SVGAGI (reference sequence). This CDR3 has 15 residues. The V segment lost 6 bases and the J segment 7 bases; nucleotides outside the gene matches: 6.

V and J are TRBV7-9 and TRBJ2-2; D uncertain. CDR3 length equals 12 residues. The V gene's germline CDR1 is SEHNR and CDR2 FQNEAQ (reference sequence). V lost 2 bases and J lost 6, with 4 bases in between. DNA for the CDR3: TGTGCCAGCAGCTTACCGGCCGGGGAGCTGTTTTTT. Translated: CASSLPAGELFF.

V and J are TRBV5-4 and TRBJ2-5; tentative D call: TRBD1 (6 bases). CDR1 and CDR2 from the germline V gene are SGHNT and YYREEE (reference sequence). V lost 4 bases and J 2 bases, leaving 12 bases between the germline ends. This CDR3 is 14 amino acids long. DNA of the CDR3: TGTGCCAGCAGCCAAATGGGGGCACAAGAGACCCAGTACTTC. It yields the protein CASSQMGAQETQYF.

The CDR3 coding sequence is TGTGCCAGCAGCTTAGGAGTGAATCAGCCCCAGCATTTT. This encodes CASSLGVNQPQHF. The J gene is TRBJ1-5, the V gene TRBV7-2, with unresolved D. The germline CDR1 and CDR2 sequences are SGHTA and FQGNSA. The CDR3 runs to 13 residues. V lost 1 base to trimming and J lost 4 bases, with 5 bases between them.

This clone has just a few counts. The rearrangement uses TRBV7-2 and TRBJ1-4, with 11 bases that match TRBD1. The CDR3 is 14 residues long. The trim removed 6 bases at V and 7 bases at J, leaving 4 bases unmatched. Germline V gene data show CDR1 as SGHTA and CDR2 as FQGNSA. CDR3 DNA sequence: TGTGCCAGCAGAAGGACAGGGGGCAGTGAAAAACTGTTTTTT. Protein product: CASRRTGGSEKLFF.

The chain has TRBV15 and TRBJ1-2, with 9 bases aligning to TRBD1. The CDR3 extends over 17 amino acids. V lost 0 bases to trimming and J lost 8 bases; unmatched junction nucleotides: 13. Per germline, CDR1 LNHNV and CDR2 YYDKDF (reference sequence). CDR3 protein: CATSRDPGTGLMRGYTF. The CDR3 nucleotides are TGTGCCACCAGCAGAGATCCCGGGACAGGGTTAATGAGGGGCTACACCTTC.

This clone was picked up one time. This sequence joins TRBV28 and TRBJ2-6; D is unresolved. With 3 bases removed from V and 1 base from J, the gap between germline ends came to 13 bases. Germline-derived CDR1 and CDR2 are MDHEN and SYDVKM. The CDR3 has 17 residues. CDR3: CASSFPGVRSGANVLTF. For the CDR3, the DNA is TGTGCCAGCAGTTTTCCGGGTGTGCGGTCTGGGGCCAACGTCCTGACTTTC.

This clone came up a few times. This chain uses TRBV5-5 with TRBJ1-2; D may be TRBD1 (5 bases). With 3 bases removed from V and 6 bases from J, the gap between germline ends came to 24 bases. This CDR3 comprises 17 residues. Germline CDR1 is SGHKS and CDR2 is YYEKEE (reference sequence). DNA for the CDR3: TGTGCCAGCAGCTCAAACGACCGGGACTACCGAGGGAATGGCTACACCTTC. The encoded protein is CASSSNDRDYRGNGYTF.

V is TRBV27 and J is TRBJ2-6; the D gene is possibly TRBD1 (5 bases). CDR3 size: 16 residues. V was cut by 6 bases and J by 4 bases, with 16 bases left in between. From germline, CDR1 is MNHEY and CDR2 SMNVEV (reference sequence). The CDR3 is CASRSPLRAGANVLTF. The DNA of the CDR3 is TGTGCCAGCAGGTCTCCCCTCAGGGCCGGGGCCAACGTCCTGACTTTC.

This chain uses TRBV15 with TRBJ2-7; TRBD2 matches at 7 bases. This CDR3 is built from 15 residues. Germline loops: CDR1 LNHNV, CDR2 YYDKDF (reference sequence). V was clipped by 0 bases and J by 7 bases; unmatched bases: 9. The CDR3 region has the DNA TGTGCCACCAGCAGAGATAGTGGGAGGGCCGAGGAGCAGTACTTC. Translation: CATSRDSGRAEEQYF. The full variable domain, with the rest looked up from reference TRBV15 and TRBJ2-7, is DAMVIQNPRYQVTQFGKPVTLSCSQTLNHNVMYWYQQKSSQAPKLLFHYYDKDFNNEADTPDNFQSRRPNTSFCFLDIRSPGLGDTAMYLCATSRDSGRAEEQYFGPGTRLTVT.

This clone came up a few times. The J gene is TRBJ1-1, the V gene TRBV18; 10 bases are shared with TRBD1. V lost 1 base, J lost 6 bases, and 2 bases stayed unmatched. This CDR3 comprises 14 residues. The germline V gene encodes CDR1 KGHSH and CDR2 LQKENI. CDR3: CASSPLGQGAEAFF. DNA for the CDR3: TGTGCCAGCTCACCACTCGGACAGGGGGCTGAAGCTTTCTTT.

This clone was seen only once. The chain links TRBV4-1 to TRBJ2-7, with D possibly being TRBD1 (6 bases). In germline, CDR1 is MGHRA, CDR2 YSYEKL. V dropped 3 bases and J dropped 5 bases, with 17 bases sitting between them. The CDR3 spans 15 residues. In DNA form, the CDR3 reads TGCGCCAGCAGCCAGTCCGGGACACCCATCAACGAGCAGTACTTC. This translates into CASSQSGTPINEQYF.

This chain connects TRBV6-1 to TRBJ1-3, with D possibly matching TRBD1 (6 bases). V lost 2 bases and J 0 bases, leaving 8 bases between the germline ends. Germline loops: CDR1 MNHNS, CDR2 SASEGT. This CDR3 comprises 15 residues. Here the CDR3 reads CASSERGGSGNTIYF. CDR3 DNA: TGTGCCAGCAGTGAAAGGGGGGGCTCTGGAAACACCATATATTTT.

CDR3 sequence: CASSAPSGSSLRNTEAFF. Here the CDR3 DNA reads TGTGCCAGCAGCGCACCGTCCGGGTCCTCCCTAAGGAACACTGAAGCTTTCTTT. The chain recombines TRBV9 with TRBJ1-1, with unresolved D. This CDR3 has 18 residues. Germline assignment: CDR1 SGDLS and CDR2 YYNGEE. Trimming pared 3 bases from V and 1 base from J, leaving 22 bases between. The variable domain in full, completed from reference TRBV9 and TRBJ1-1, reads DSGVTQTPKHLITATGQRVTLRCSPRSGDLSVYWYQQSLDQGLQFLIQYYNGEERAKGNILERFSAQQFPDLHSELNLSSLELGDSALYFCASSAPSGSSLRNTEAFFGQGTRLTVV.

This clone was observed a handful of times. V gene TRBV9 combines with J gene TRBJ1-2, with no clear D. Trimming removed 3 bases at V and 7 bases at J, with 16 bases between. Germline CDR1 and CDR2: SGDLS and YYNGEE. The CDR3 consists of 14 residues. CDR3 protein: CASSASLGSSGYTF. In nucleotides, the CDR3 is TGTGCCAGCAGCGCCTCTCTAGGGAGTAGTGGCTACACCTTC.

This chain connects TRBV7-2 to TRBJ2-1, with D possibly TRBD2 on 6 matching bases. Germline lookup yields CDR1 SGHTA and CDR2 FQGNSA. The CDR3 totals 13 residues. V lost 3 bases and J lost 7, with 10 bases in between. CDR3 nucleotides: TGTGCCAGCAGCTTGACTAGATCGAATGAGCAGTTCTTC. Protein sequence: CASSLTRSNEQFF.